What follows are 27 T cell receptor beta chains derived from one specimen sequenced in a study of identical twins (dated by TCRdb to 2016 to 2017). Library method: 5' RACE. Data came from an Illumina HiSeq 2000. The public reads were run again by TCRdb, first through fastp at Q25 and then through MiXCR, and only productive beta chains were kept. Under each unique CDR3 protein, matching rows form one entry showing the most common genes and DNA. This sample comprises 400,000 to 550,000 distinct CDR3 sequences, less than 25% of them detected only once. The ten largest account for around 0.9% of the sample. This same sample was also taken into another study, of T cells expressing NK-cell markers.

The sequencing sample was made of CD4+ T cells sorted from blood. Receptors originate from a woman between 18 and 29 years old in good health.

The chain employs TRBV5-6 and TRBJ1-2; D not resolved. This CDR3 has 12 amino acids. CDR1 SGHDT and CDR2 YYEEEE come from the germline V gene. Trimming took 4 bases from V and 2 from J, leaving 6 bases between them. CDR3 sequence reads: CASSKLNYGYTF. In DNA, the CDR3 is TGTGCCAGCAGCAAGTTGAACTATGGCTACACCTTC.

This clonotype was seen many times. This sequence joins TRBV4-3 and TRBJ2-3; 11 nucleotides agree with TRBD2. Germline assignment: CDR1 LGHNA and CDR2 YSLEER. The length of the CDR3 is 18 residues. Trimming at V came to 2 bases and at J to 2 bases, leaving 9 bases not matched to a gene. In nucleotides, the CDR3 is TGCGCCAGCAGCCAACTTGGGACTAGCGGAGACACCACAGATACGCAGTATTTT. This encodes CASSQLGTSGDTTDTQYF.

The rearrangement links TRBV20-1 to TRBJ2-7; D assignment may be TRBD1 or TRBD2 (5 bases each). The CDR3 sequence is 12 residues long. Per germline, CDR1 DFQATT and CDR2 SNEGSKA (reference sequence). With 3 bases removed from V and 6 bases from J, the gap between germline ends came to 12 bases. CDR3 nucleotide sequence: TGCAGTGCTAGCCAAGGGACCCTCGAGCAGTACTTC. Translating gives CSASQGTLEQYF.

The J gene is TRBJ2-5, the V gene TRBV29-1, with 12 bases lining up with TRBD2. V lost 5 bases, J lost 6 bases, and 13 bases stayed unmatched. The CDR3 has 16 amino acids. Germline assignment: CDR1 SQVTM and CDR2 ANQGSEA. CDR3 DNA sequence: TGCAGCGTTCTGAGTCGGAGACTAGCGGGAGACAAGACCCAGTACTTC. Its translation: CSVLSRRLAGDKTQYF.

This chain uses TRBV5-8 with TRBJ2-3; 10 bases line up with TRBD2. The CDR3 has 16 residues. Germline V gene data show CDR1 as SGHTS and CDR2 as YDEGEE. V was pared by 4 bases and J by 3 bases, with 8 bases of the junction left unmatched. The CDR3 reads CASSPDLAGVTDTQYF. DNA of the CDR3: TGTGCCAGCAGCCCCGACCTAGCGGGGGTAACAGATACGCAGTATTTT.

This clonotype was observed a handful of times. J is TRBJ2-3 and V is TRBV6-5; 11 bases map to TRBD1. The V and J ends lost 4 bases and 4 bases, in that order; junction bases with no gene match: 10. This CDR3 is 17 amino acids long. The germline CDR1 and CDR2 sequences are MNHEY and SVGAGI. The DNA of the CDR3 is TGTGCCAGCAGTTCTACGGGGACAGGGGGGACCTCAGATACGCAGTATTTT. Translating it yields CASSSTGTGGTSDTQYF.

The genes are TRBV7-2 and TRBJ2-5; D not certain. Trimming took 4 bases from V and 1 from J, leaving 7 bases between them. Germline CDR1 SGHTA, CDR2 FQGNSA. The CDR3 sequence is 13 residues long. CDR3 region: CASSSDSQETQYF. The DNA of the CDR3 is TGTGCCAGCAGCTCCGACTCCCAAGAGACCCAGTACTTC.

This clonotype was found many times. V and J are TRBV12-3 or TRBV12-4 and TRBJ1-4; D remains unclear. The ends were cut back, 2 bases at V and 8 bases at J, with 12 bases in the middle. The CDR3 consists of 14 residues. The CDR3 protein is CASSLRGFMEKLFF. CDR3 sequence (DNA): TGTGCCAGCAGTTTAAGAGGGTTCATGGAAAAACTGTTTTTT.

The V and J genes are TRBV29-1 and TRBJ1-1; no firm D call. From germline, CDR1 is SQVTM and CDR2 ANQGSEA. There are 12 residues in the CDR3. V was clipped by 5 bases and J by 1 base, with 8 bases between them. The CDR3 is CSVLRGNTEAFF. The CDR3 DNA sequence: TGCAGCGTTCTTCGGGGGAACACTGAAGCTTTCTTT.

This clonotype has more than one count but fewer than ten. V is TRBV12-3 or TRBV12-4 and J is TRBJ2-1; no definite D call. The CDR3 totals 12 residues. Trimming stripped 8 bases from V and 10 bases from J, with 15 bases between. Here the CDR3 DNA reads TGTGCCAGCGTTACCCTTGTGCGGGAGCAGTTCTTC. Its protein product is CASVTLVREQFF.

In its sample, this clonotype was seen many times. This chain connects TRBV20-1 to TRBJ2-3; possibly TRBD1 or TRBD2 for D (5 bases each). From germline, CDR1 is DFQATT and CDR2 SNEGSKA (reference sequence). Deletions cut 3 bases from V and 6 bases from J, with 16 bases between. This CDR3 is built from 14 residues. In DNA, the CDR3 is TGCAGTGCTAGCCGGGACCACTTGTCGGATACGCAGTATTTT. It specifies CSASRDHLSDTQYF.

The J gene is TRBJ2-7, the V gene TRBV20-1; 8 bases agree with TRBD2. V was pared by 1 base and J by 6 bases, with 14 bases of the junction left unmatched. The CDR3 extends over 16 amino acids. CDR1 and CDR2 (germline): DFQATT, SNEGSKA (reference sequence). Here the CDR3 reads CSARVRPGERGFEQYF. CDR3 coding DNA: TGCAGTGCTAGAGTCCGCCCTGGCGAGCGGGGGTTCGAGCAGTACTTC.

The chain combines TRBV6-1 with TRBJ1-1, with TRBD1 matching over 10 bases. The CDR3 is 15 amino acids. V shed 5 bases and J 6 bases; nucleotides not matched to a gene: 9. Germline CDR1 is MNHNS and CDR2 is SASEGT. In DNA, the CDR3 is TGTGCCAGCAGTAGGCCCGGACAGGGGGTCTCTGAAGCTTTCTTT. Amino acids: CASSRPGQGVSEAFF.

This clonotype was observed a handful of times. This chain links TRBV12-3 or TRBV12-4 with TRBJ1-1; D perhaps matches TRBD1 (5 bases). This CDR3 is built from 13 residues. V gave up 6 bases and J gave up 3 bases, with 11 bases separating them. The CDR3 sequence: CASSRVRDTEAFF. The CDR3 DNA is TGTGCCAGCAGCCGGGTCAGGGACACTGAAGCTTTCTTT.

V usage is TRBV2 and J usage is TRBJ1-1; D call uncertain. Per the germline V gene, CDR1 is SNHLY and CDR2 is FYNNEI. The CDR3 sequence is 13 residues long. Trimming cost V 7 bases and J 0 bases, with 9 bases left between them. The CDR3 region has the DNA TGTGCCAGCACCCGACGGTTGAACACTGAAGCTTTCTTT. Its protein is CASTRRLNTEAFF.

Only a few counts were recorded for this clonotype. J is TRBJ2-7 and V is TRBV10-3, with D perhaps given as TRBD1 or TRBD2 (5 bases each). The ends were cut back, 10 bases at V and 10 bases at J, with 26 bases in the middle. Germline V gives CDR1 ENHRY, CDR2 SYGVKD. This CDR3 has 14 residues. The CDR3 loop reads CASEGRRSVGDQYF. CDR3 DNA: TGTGCCAGCGAGGGACGTCGAAGCGTAGGGGATCAGTACTTC.

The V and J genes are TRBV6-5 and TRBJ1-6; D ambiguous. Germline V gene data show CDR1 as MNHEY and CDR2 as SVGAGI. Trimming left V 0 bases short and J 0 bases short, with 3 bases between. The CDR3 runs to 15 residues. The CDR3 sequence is CASSYSSSYNSPLHF. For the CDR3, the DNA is TGTGCCAGCAGTTACTCTTCCTCCTATAATTCACCCCTCCACTTT.

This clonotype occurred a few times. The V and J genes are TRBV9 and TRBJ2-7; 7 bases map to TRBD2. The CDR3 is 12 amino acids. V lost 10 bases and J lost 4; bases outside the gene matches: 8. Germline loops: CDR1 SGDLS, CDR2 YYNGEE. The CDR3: CAGSLADYEQYF. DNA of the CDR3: TGTGCCGGGAGCCTAGCGGATTACGAGCAGTACTTC.

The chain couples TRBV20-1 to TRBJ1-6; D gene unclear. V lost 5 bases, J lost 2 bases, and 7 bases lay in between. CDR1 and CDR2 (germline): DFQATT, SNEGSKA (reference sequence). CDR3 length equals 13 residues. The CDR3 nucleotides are TGCAGTGCTTGGGCAGCCTATAATTCACCCCTCCACTTT. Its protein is CSAWAAYNSPLHF.

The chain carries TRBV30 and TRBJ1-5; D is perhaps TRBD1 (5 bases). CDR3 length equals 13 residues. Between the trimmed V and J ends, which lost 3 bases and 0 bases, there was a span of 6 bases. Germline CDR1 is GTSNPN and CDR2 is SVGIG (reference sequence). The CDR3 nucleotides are TGTGCCTGGAGACAGGATAGCAATCAGCCCCAGCATTTT. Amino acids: CAWRQDSNQPQHF.

The CDR3 region is CSASPGRETQYF. The CDR3 DNA sequence: TGCAGTGCTAGTCCGGGAAGAGAGACCCAGTACTTC. This sequence joins TRBV20-1 and TRBJ2-5, with TRBD2 as a possible D gene (5 bases). The CDR3 loop spans 12 amino acids. Germline CDR1 reads DFQATT; CDR2 reads SNEGSKA (reference sequence). V lost 3 bases and J lost 4, with 9 bases in between.

The CDR3 here is CASRTGQSQETQYF. The CDR3, as DNA: TGTGCCAGCAGGACGGGACAGTCCCAAGAGACCCAGTACTTC. This chain links TRBV12-3 or TRBV12-4 with TRBJ2-5, with TRBD1 matching over 7 bases. This CDR3 comprises 14 residues. J gave up 1 base and V 6 bases, and 5 bases lay outside the gene matches.

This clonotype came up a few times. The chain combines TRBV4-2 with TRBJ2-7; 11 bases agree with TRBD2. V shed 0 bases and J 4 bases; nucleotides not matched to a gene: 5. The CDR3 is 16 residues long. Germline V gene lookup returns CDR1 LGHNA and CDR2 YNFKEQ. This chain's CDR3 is CASSQDPLAGGYEQYF. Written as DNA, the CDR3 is TGTGCCAGCAGCCAAGATCCGCTAGCGGGGGGATACGAGCAGTACTTC.

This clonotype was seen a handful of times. CDR3 region: CSAIPQGADSSYEQYF. The DNA for the CDR3 is TGCAGTGCGATCCCACAGGGGGCGGACAGCTCCTACGAGCAGTACTTC. The J gene is TRBJ2-7, the V gene TRBV20-1; 9 bases line up with TRBD1. J was trimmed by 0 bases and V by 6 bases; bases with no gene match: 12. The CDR3 covers 16 residues. CDR1 and CDR2 (germline): DFQATT, SNEGSKA (reference sequence).

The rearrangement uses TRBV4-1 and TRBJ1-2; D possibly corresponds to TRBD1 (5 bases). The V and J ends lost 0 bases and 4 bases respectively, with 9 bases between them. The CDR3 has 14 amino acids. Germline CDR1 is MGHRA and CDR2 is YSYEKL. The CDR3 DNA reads TGCGCCAGCAGCCAAGATCAGGGTACCTATGGCTACACCTTC. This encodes CASSQDQGTYGYTF.

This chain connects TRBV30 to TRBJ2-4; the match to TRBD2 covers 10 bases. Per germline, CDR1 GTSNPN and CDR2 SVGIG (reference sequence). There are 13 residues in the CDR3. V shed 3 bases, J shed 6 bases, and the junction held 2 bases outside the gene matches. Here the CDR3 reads CAWRSSGRNIQYF. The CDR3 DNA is TGTGCCTGGAGGTCTAGCGGGAGAAACATTCAGTACTTC.

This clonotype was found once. CDR3 DNA: TGTGCCAGTCGCTCCGACAGGGGTTATAATTCACCCCTCCACTTT. It codes for CASRSDRGYNSPLHF. The chain joins TRBV27 to TRBJ1-6; 8 nucleotides align to TRBD1. Per the germline V gene, CDR1 is MNHEY and CDR2 is SMNVEV (reference sequence). The length of the CDR3 is 15 residues. V lost 9 bases to trimming and J lost 4 bases; unmatched junction nucleotides: 8.